The clone carrying this T cell receptor (beta chain) occurred a few times. Its antigen is unknown. As for time point: persistent/refractory GD, antithyroid drugs over 5 years with positive TRAb. Generation of the TCR library employed RNA extracted from PBMCs. American Thyroid Association guidelines served as the basis for diagnosing Graves' disease. An endocrinology department located in Xi'an, China, was where the patients came from. This sample stems from a study of regulatory T cells in long-lasting Graves disease. General study points: Persistent Graves' cases showed lower TCR diversity than newly diagnosed cases.

Investigators prepared the TCR beta libraries by applying iRepertoire HTBI primers and Arm-PCR of CDR3 regions. TCRdb analysed the multiplex PCR reads with MiXCR anew, one entry per CDR3 protein. The table includes 310,000 or so distinct CDR3 sequences, 20% to 25% detected once. Sequences were derived from peripheral blood mononuclear cells (PBMCs), sampled when the disease was refractory, from a patient treated with antithyroid drugs. This clonotype was sampled from a female donor with Graves disease.

Here the CDR3 DNA reads TGCGCCAGCAGCCACCTGGACTCAGGGGAAGCTTTCTTT. Translation gives CASSHLDSGEAFF. V usage is TRBV4-1 and J usage is TRBJ1-1; D is perhaps TRBD1 (5 bases). Per the germline V gene, CDR1 is MGHRA and CDR2 is YSYEKL. Trimming removed 3 bases at V and 8 bases at J, with 13 bases between. This CDR3 has 13 residues.